This TCR beta chain appears in the sequencing data of a study of blood T cell repertoires in COVID-19 (dated by TCRdb to between 2020 and 2021). For context, the study as a whole: Samples from collaborators originated in the United States, Italy and Spain and spanned both the acute and convalescent phases of COVID-19. The material from the prospective study consisted of cDNA or gDNA derived from T cells, B-cell-depleted T cells, or PBMCs. Subjects who had been exposed to COVID-19, were actively infected with it, or had recovered from it provided the deeply sampled blood TCRbeta repertoires that made up the dataset. The repertoires were released in a freely available public database intended as a resource for research on the immune response to SARS-CoV-2. Samples were obtained from the ongoing ImmuneRACE study (first 160 participants) and from 1,000 to 1,500 subjects provided by 6 global collaborators. A de-identified subject ID, COVID-19 status, age in years and sex were almost always included in the sample metadata. Where available, HLA class I and class II types were obtained from metadata supplied by the sample provider rather than from assay-based typing.

TCRbeta CDR3 regions were amplified from genomic DNA using the immunoSEQ Assay, a bias-controlled multiplex PCR. Under the source paper's analysis protocol: The number of nucleated cells in each sample was estimated by amplification of reference gene primers within the assay. To quantify the absolute abundance of each unique TCRbeta CDR3 rearrangement, sequence reads were collapsed and filtered. For each sample, productive Simpson clonality was calculated by taking the square root of Simpson's diversity index across productive rearrangements. TCRdb's version of the immuneACCESS table is confined to in-frame rearrangements and falls short of the full clone set. An unresolved V gene accounts for under half of the shortfall where checked; the remainder is of unknown origin. The V and J calls and clone size are taken from that table; D and trimming were inferred from the DNA. This sample has about 150,000 clones in its table, and approximately 80% of those were observed once. About 40% of the sample is in the top ten clones.

As for this clone: This receptor's antigen is unknown. One base away there is no much larger clone; base qualities are not given.

Overall results and qualifications from the work: The amount of clinical and demographic metadata varied by source and participant and was provided uncurated.

Each collaborating institution followed its own protocols to collect whole blood in K2EDTA tubes. Collaborator samples were shipped for TCRbeta analysis as frozen whole blood, isolated PBMCs, or DNA extracted from either sample type. CDR1 and CDR2, per the germline V gene, are SGHNT and YENEEA. The CDR3 numbers 15 residues from cysteine through phenylalanine. Of the read, only the CDR3 DNA is kept; its 45 bases are in frame from base 1. The germline V end is reduced by 2 bases and the J end by 7 bases; junction bases left unmatched: 5. The chain links TRBV11-3 with TRBJ1-6; TRBD1 aligns with 7 central bases. The TCR sequence derives from a human donor in a cohort sampled during active COVID-19. The sample consisted of peripheral blood. CDR3 sequence: CASSLRTGLNSPLHF. The DNA is TGTGCCAGCAGCTTACGGACAGGTCTCAATTCACCCCTCCACTTT.